This record concerns one TCR beta chain sequence. Germline CDR1 is LNHDA and CDR2 is SQIVND (reference sequence). The V end lost 11 bases, the J end lost 6 bases, and 18 bases lay between the germline ends. The CDR3 has 13 residues. This sample is part of a study of blood T cell repertoires in COVID-19. Study-wide background: Material from acute and convalescent COVID-19 was sourced from the United States, Italy and Spain.

Study processing details: Amplification of reference gene primers was used by the study to estimate nucleated cell counts. Assay: immunoSEQ multiplex PCR; the TCRdb copy retains only in-frame clones and omits some. The DNA gave D and trimming, while V, J and clone size come from that table. The data show approximately 300,000 clones, with approximately 90% seen just once and about 4.2% held by the top ten. This TCR was recovered from a middle-aged man with acute or convalescent COVID-19. This chain joins TRBV19 and TRBJ2-3, with D possibly TRBD2 on 6 matching bases. Sequenced sample: peripheral blood. The CDR3 loop reads CASRRDPEDTQYF. The CDR3 DNA follows: TGTGCCTCTAGGAGGGACCCCGAGGATACGCAGTATTTT.